This TCR beta chain was captured in a study of CD8+CD57+ T cells in acquired aplastic anemia. Study summary: Sorted CD4+ and CD8+ cell DNA averaged roughly 3.2 ug. Healthy donors gave some 10 million reads on average for CD4+ cells.

The germline gives CDR1 MNHNY, CDR2 SVGAGI (reference sequence). The CDR3 length is 16 residues. CDR3 and TCR beta VDJ profiling relied on a genomic DNA template. A single record per CDR3 protein comes from TCRdb applying MiXCR to the reads. Here the sample spans 150,000 to 200,000 distinct CDR3 sequences, just under 65% being singletons. As to this clonotype: One end of the junction fails to match germline, which may point to a read error.

Input material: sorted CD4+, CD8+, or CD8+CD57+ T cells (not recorded which) from PBMCs. The origin of this receptor is a human donor in good health. V usage is TRBV6-6 and J usage is TRBJ2-7, with 15 bases that match TRBD2. CDR3 bases: TGTGCCATCAGTGGGATGGGACTAGCGGGGGGCCGGGAGCAGTACTTC. Translating gives CAISGMGLAGGREQYF.